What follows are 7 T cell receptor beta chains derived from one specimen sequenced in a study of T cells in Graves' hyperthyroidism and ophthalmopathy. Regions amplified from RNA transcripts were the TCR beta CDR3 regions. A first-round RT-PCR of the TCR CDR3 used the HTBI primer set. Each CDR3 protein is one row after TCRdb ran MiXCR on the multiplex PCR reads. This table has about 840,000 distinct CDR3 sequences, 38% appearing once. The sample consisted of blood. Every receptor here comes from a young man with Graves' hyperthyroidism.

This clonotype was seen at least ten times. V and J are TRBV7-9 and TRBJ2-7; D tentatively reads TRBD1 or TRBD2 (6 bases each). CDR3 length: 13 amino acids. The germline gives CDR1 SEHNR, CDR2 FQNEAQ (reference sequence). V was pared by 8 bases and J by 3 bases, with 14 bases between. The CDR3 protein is CASGGAGDYEQYF. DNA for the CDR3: TGTGCCAGCGGAGGGGCAGGGGACTACGAGCAGTACTTC.

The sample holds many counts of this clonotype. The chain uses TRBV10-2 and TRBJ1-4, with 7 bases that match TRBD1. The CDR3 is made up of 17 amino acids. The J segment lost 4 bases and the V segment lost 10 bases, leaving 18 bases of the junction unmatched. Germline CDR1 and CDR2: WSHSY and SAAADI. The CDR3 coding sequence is TGCGCCACCGTCAAGGGTTCACCGGGACAGTTTAATGAAAAACTGTTTTTT. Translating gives CATVKGSPGQFNEKLFF.

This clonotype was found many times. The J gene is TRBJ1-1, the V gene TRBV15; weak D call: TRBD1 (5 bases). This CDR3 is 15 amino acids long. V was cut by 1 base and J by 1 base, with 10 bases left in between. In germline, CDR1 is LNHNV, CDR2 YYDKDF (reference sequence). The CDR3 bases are TGTGCCACCAGCAGAGGGAGGGACCGGAACACTGAAGCTTTCTTT. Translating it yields CATSRGRDRNTEAFF.

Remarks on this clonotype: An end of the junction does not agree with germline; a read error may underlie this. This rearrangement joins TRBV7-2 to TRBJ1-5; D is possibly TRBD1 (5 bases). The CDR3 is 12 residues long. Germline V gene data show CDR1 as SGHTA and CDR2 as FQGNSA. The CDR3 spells CANSLQDQPQHF. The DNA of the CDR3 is TGTGCCAACAGCTTACAGGATCAGCCCCAGCATTTT.

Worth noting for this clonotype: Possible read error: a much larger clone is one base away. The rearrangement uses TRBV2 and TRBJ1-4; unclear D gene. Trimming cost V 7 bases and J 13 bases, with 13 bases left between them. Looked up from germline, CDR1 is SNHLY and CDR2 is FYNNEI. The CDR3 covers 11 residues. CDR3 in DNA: TGTGCCAGCAATCCGACCGGGGTACTGTTTTTT. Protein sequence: CASNPTGVLFF.

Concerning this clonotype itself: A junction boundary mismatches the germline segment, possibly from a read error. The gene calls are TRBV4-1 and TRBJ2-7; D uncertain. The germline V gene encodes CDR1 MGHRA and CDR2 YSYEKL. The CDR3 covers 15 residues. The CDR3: CAGSQAIRALNEQYF. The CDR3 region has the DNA TGCGCCGGCAGCCAGGCCATCCGGGCGTTGAACGAGCAGTACTTC.

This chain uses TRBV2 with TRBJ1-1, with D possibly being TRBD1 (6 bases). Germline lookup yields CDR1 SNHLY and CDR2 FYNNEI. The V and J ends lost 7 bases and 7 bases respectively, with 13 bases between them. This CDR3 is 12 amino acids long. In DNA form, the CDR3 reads TGTGCCAGCAACCGGGAGGACAGTGAAGCTTTCTTT. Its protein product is CASNREDSEAFF.